What follows describes a single T cell receptor (beta chain). Its antigen is undetermined. The treatment is: approximately nine-day PBMC culture with coronavirus spike peptide pools or control peptides (ViraFEST assay). ViraFEST used peptide pools to expand antigen-specific T cells, then sequenced TCRs. At the Johns Hopkins FTIC core, DNA taken from cultured CD4+ T cells was sequenced by way of the Oncomine TCR Beta short-read assay. TCRdb re-called the PCR reads through MiXCR, storing one row per CDR3 protein. The data show fewer than 5,000 distinct CDR3 sequences, more than 75% seen once. This entry comes from a study of vaccination and CD4 T cells after COVID-19. Study context: Overlapping spike pools from SARS-CoV-2 and HCoV-NL63, HCoV-OC43 and HCoV-229E served as culture stimuli.

The V gene end was trimmed by 0 bases and the J gene end by 7 bases; junction bases not matched to a gene: 5. Germline CDR1 DFQATT, CDR2 SNEGSKA (reference sequence). The CDR3 is made up of 16 amino acids. Points from the study as a whole: In convalescent patients, a median roughly 87% of post-vaccine SARS-CoV-2-reactive clones appeared only after vaccination.

The sequence came from a human donor who had recovered from COVID-19. The sample consisted of CD4+ T cells from blood, cultured in vitro. The gene calls are TRBV20-1 and TRBJ1-6; 11 bases fit TRBD1. The DNA of the CDR3 is TGCAGTGCTAGAGATGGGGGACAGGGGGAGAATTCACCCCTCCACTTT. This codes for CSARDGGQGENSPLHF.